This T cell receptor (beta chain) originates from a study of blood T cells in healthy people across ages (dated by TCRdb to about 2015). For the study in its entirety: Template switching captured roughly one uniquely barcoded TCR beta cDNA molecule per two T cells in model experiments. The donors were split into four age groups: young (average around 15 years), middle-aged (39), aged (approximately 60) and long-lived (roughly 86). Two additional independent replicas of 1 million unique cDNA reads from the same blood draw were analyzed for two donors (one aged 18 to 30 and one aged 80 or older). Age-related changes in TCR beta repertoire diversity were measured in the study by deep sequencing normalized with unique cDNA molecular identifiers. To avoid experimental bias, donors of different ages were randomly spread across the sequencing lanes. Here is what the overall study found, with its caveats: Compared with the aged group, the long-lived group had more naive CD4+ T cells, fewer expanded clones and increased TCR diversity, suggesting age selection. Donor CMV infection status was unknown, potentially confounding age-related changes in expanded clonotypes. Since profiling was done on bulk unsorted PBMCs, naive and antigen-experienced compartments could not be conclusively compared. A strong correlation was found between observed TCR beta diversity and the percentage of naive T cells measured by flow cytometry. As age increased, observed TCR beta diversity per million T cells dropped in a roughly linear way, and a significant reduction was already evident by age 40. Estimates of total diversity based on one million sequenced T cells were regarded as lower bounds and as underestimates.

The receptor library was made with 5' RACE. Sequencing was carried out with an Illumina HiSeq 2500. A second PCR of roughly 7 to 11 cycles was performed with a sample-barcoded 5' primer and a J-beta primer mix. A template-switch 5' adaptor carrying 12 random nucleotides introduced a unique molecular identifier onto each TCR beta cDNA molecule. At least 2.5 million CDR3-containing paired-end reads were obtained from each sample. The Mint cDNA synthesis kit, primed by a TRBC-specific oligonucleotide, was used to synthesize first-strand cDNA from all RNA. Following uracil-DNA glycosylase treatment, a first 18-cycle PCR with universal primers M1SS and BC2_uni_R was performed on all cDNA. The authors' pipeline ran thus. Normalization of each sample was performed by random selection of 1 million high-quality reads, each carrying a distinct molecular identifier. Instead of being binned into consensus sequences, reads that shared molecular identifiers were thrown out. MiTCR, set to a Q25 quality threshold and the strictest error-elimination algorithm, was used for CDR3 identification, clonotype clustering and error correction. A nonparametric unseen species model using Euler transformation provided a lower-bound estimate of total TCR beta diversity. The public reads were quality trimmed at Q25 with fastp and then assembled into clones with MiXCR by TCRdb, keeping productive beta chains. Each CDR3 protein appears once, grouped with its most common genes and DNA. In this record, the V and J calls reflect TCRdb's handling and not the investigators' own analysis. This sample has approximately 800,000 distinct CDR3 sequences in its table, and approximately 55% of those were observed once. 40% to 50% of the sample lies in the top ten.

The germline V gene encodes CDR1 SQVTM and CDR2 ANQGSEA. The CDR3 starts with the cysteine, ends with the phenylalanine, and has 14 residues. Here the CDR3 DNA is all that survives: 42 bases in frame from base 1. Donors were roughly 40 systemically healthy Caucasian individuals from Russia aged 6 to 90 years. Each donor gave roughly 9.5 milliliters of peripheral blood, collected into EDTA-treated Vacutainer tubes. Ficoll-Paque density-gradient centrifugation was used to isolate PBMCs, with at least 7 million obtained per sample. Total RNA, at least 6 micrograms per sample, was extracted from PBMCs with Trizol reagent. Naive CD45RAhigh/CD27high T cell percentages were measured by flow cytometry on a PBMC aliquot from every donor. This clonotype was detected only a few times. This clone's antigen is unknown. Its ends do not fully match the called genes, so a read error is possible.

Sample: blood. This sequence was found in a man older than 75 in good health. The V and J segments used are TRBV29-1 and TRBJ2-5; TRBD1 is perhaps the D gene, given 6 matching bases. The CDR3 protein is CSVEEGTRQGTQYF. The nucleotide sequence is TGCAGCGTTGAAGAAGGGACACGACAAGGGACCCAGTACTTC. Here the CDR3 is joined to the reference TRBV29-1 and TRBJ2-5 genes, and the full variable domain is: SAVISQKPSRDICQRGTSLTIQCQVDSQVTMMFWYRQQPGQSLTLIATANQGSEATYESGFVIDKFPISRPNLTFSTLTVSNMSPEDSSIYLCSVEEGTRQGTQYFGPGTRLLVL.